This T cell receptor (beta chain) originates from a study of identifying expanded T cells in peripheral blood. The germline V gene encodes CDR1 SGHKS and CDR2 YYEKEE (reference sequence). The CDR3 has 15 amino acids. As to this clone: As yet, its antigen is unknown. A junction boundary mismatches the germline segment, possibly from a read error.

Study conclusions and caveats: Technical replicates showed about 1.1 changed clones; around two weeks approximately 16; four weeks 19. Clone count variance between roughly 2-week samples rose with total template count.

Here immunoSEQ multiplex PCR was the method, and the copy in TCRdb shows in-frame clones only, minus some. The sample contains tens of thousands of clones, approximately 89% of which appear only once. The origin of this receptor is a person between 18 and 75 years old in good health. The gene calls are TRBV5-5 and TRBJ2-5, with D uncertain. Sequenced input: blood. This chain's CDR3 is CASTLMPGPQGTQYF. The CDR3 bases are TGTGCCAGCACCCTTATGCCTGGGCCCCAAGGGACCCAGTACTTC. Supplemented by reference TRBV5-5 and TRBJ2-5, the full variable domain reads DAGVTQSPTHLIKTRGQQVTLRCSPISGHKSVSWYQQVLGQGPQFIFQYYEKEERGRGNFPDRFSARQFPNYSSELNVNALLLGDSALYLCASTLMPGPQGTQYFGPGTRLLVL.